This T cell receptor (beta chain) originates from a study of blood T cell repertoires in COVID-19. Here immunoSEQ multiplex PCR was the method, and the copy in TCRdb shows in-frame clones only, minus some. This table holds more than 110,000 clones, roughly 84% found once. The TCR sequence derives from a man aged 35 to 55 with acute COVID-19. The sequenced sample consisted of PBMCs or T cells enriched from blood (not recorded which).

Here the CDR3 reads CASSSPGQRLQETQYF. CDR3 nucleotides: TGTGCCAGCAGTTCTCCGGGACAGAGACTTCAAGAGACCCAGTACTTC. The chain links TRBV11-3 to TRBJ2-5, with 7 bases aligning to TRBD1. The CDR3 is 16 amino acids. The germline V gene has CDR1 SGHNT and CDR2 YENEEA. Trimming removed 6 bases from V and 2 bases from J; junction bases left unmatched: 12. Combining the CDR3 with reference TRBV11-3 and TRBJ2-5 gives the whole variable domain EAGVVQSPRYKIIEKKQPVAFWCNPISGHNTLYWYLQNLGQGPELLIRYENEEAVDDSQLPKDRFSAERLKGVDSTLKIQPAELGDSAVYLCASSSPGQRLQETQYFGPGTRLLVL.